These T cell receptor beta chains were read from a single sample in a study of CD8 T cells in Susac syndrome. Via MiXCR, TCRdb re-called the immunoSEQ multiplex PCR reads, giving one row per CDR3 protein. In the table there are 110,000 to 150,000 distinct CDR3 sequences, under 97% of which are singletons. The material sequenced was CD4+ T cells from PBMCs. Receptors originate from a human donor with Susac syndrome. The CDR3 runs from the conserved cysteine through the conserved F or W. A D gene is named only where the DNA matches it firmly. A clone size is listed for some rows: how often the clone was seen (once, few, many), or a class if it is expanded.

>NA|NA|TRBV6-6|TRBJ1-1
TGTGCCAGCAGTTTACTGGGGGAGGGGACTGAAGCTTTCTTT
CASSLLGEGTEAFF
>NA|NA|TRBV7-3|TRBJ2-5
TGTGCCAGCAGCGGGGGTCCTGGGGAGACCCAGTACTTC
CASSGGPGETQYF
>TRBD2|NA|TRBV20-1|TRBJ2-4
TGCAGTGCTAGACTAGCGGGAGACATTCAGTACTTC
CSARLAGDIQYF
>NA|NA|TRBV29-1|TRBJ2-5
TGCAGCGTTGAACAACACGTGACCCAGTACTTC
CSVEQHVTQYF
>NA|NA|TRBV12-3/TRBV12-4|TRBJ1-1
TGTGCCAGCAGCGCCGGGCCCTCAACCACTGAAGCTTTCTTT
CASSAGPSTTEAFF
>TRBD1|NA|TRBV7-7|TRBJ2-5
TGTGCCAGCAGCCCCACGGGCCGGACAGGGAAACAAGAGACCCAGTACTTC
CASSPTGRTGKQETQYF
>TRBD1|NA|TRBV23-1|TRBJ1-2
TGCGCCAGCAGTCCTAGAGGCGGGACAGGGGGACTAGGGGGCCATGGCTACACCTTC
CASSPRGGTGGLGGHGYTF
>TRBD1|NA|TRBV6-2/TRBV6-3|TRBJ2-3
TGTGCCAGCTACCAAGAAGACAGGGGCACAGATACGCAGTATTTT
CASYQEDRGTDTQYF
>NA|NA|TRBV21-1|TRBJ1-2
TGTGCCAGCCCCGGCGGAGGAGGCGGCTACACCTTC
CASPGGGGGYTF
>NA|NA|TRBV20-1|TRBJ2-5
TGCAGTGCTAGCAACGAGGTCGAGGCGTCTCTGTACATAGAGACCCAGTACTTC
CSASNEVEASLYIETQYF
>NA|NA|TRBV20-1|TRBJ2-3
TGCAGTGCTAGACGGACGGCTGGGACAGATACGCAGTATTTT
CSARRTAGTDTQYF
>NA|NA|TRBV28|TRBJ2-2
TGTGCCAGCAGTTTTATCAAGCTGATGAGCGGCACCGGGGAGCTGTTTTTT
CASSFIKLMSGTGELFF
>NA|NA|TRBV18|TRBJ2-3
TGTGCCAGCTCACGACAGTCTAGCACAGATACGCAGTATTTT
CASSRQSSTDTQYF
>TRBD1|NA|TRBV20-1|TRBJ2-7
TGCAGTGCAGGGACAGGGGGCACCTACGAGCAGTACTTC
CSAGTGGTYEQYF
>NA|NA|TRBV28|TRBJ1-5
TGTGCCAGCAGCCGGGCCCCTAGCAATCAGCCCCAGCATTTT
CASSRAPSNQPQHF
>NA|NA|TRBV5-6|TRBJ2-3
TGTGCCAGCAGCTTCTCCGGCAGGGAGGCAGATACGCAGTATTTT
CASSFSGREADTQYF
>NA|NA|TRBV7-2|TRBJ2-5
TGTGCCAGCAGCTCCGTCTTTGAGACCCAGTACTTC
CASSSVFETQYF
>NA|NA|TRBV4-1|TRBJ2-1
TGCGCCAGCAGCCAAGATCCGAGTGGGCCCTACAATGAGCAGTTCTTC
CASSQDPSGPYNEQFF
>NA|NA|TRBV12-3/TRBV12-4|TRBJ2-3
TGTGCCAGCAGTTTCAGGACACTAAGGACAGATACGCAGTATTTT
CASSFRTLRTDTQYF
>TRBD1|NA|TRBV18|TRBJ2-7
TGTGCCAGCTCACCCAGGACAGGGGGCGACGAGCAGTACTTC
CASSPRTGGDEQYF
>TRBD1|NA|TRBV2|TRBJ2-2
TGTGCCAGCAGAACGACAGGGACGGAAGGGGAGCTGTTTTTT
CASRTTGTEGELFF
>TRBD1|NA|TRBV5-1|TRBJ2-1
TGCGCCAGCAGTCGGGACAGGGCTACCTTGGGGGGTGAGCAGTTCTTC
CASSRDRATLGGEQFF
>NA|NA|TRBV28|TRBJ2-1
TGTGCCAGCACTGATACAGTTACCTACAATGAGCAGTTCTTC
CASTDTVTYNEQFF
>TRBD2|NA|TRBV12-3/TRBV12-4|TRBJ2-2
TGTGCCAGCAGGGATGGACTAGCGGAGCTGTTTTTT
CASRDGLAELFF
>NA|NA|TRBV7-2|TRBJ1-1
TGTGCCAGCAGCGTCACCCCGAACACTGAAGCTTTCTTT
CASSVTPNTEAFF
>TRBD2|NA|TRBV20-1|TRBJ2-3
TGCAGTGCTAGAGATGCGGGACTAGCGGGGAGCTCTAGCACAGATACGCAGTATTTT
CSARDAGLAGSSSTDTQYF
>TRBD2|NA|TRBV7-2|TRBJ2-5
TGTGCCAGCAGGACGGGGGGGGTAGAGACCCAGTACTTC
CASRTGGVETQYF
>NA|NA|TRBV6-6|TRBJ2-1
TGTGCCAGCGGGTCCAGGGGCTACAATGAGCAGTTCTTC
CASGSRGYNEQFF
>NA|NA|TRBV20-1|TRBJ1-4
TGCAGTGCTGCCCCATTACCTGGTAATGAAAAACTGTTTTTT
CSAAPLPGNEKLFF
>TRBD1|few|TRBV9|TRBJ2-5
TGTGCCAGCAGCGCGACAGGGTCGGTCCGTGAGACCCAGTACTTC
CASSATGSVRETQYF
>TRBD2|NA|TRBV29-1|TRBJ2-3
TGCAGCCTTCGTAGCGGGGGGGCCACAGATACGCAGTATTTT
CSLRSGGATDTQYF
>NA|NA|TRBV29-1|TRBJ2-1
TGCAGCGTTGCCGGGCTAGCCGGTGAGCAGTTCTTC
CSVAGLAGEQFF
>NA|NA|TRBV19|TRBJ2-7
TGTGCCAGTAGCATGGGCTACGAGCAGTACTTC
CASSMGYEQYF
>TRBD2|NA|TRBV7-2|TRBJ2-1
TGTGCCAGCAGGGGAGGGCTTTTGGACAATGAGCAGTTCTTC
CASRGGLLDNEQFF
>NA|NA|TRBV20-1|TRBJ1-1
TGCAGTGCTCCCCGGGCGGGGACACCGAACACTGAAGCTTTCTTT
CSAPRAGTPNTEAFF
>NA|NA|TRBV15|TRBJ2-3
TGTGCCACCAGCAGGGGGAAGGGGCGACCTGGGAATACGCAGTATTTT
CATSRGKGRPGNTQYF
>NA|NA|TRBV28|TRBJ2-3
TGTGCCAGCAGCTCTTGGGGGGGGGCGAGCACAGATACGCAGTATTTT
CASSSWGGASTDTQYF
>NA|once|TRBV28|TRBJ1-2
TGTGCCAGCAGTTTCGACGAGAGAGTGGGTGGCTACACCTTC
CASSFDERVGGYTF
>TRBD1|NA|TRBV5-1|TRBJ1-2
TGCGCCAGCACCCGGGACAGGGGGTCAAGTGGCTACACCTTC
CASTRDRGSSGYTF
>NA|few|TRBV28|TRBJ1-1
TGTGCCAGCAGTATACCGCAGCAGGGCCAGAGGCGAGCTTTCTTT
CASSIPQQGQRRAFF
>NA|once|TRBV20-1|TRBJ1-5
TGCAGTGCTAGCCCCAGGGAAGGCAATCAGCCCCAGCATTTT
CSASPREGNQPQHF
>NA|NA|TRBV10-1|TRBJ2-3
TGCGCCAGCAGTAAAAGACCCACAGATACGCAGTATTTT
CASSKRPTDTQYF
>NA|once|TRBV12-3/TRBV12-4|TRBJ2-2
TGTGCCAGCAGTTTCTCGGTCGGCAGGCTGAGGACCGGGGAGCTGTTTTTT
CASSFSVGRLRTGELFF